One and the same sample provided the 28 T cell receptor beta chains below, sequenced in a study of T-cell memory formation after mild COVID-19 (dated by TCRdb to 2020 to 2022). To prepare the library, 5' RACE was applied. Instrument on record: Illumina NovaSeq 6000. TCRdb reanalyzed the raw reads on its own, using fastp at Q25 for trimming and MiXCR for clone calling, and kept in-frame beta chains. For every CDR3 protein sequence, its rows merge into one entry that carries the most common genes and DNA. For this sample there are fewer than 150,000 distinct CDR3 sequences; roughly 6% appear just once. Clones ranked in the top ten supply about 2.2% of the sample. What was sequenced was PBMCs or a T cell subset sorted from them (not recorded which). The receptor source for this set is an adult woman who had mild COVID-19 (a few samples of this study predate the infection). The sample titles of this study are shuffled in the database, so cell type and time point are left out; the donor was told from shared clones.

A few counts support this clonotype. The rearrangement uses TRBV7-9 and TRBJ1-5; tentative D call: TRBD1 (5 bases). Germline values: CDR1 SEHNR, CDR2 FQNEAQ (reference sequence). Trimming pared 3 bases from V and 6 bases from J, leaving 12 bases between. The CDR3 sequence is 14 residues long. In DNA form, the CDR3 reads TGTGCCAGCAGCTTTCAAGGGGTCGGTCAGCCCCAGCATTTT. Translating gives CASSFQGVGQPQHF.

This clonotype appeared many times. The chain employs TRBV12-3 or TRBV12-4 and TRBJ2-1; D perhaps matches TRBD1 (7 bases). The CDR3 is made up of 14 amino acids. V was trimmed by 6 bases and J by 8 bases, leaving 17 bases between them. CDR3 protein: CASRTGSSGHEQFF. The DNA for the CDR3 is TGTGCCAGCAGGACAGGGTCCAGCGGGCATGAGCAGTTCTTC.

The J gene is TRBJ1-1, the V gene TRBV5-5, with 8 positions matching TRBD1. Germline V gives CDR1 SGHKS, CDR2 YYEKEE (reference sequence). The CDR3 consists of 14 residues. The V gene end was trimmed by 4 bases and the J gene end by 3 bases; junction bases not matched to a gene: 5. CDR3 amino acids: CASSDRGGDTEAFF. CDR3 coding DNA: TGTGCCAGCAGCGACAGGGGCGGTGACACTGAAGCTTTCTTT.

This clonotype was seen a few times. The chain combines TRBV18 with TRBJ2-7; 7 nucleotides agree with TRBD1. The CDR3 is 13 amino acids. Germline CDR1 reads KGHSH; CDR2 reads LQKENI. Trimming removed 6 bases from V and 5 bases from J; junction bases left unmatched: 7. CDR3 in DNA: TGTGCCAGCTCCCCCACAGGGGCCCACGAGCAGTACTTC. Translated, it gives CASSPTGAHEQYF.

This clonotype was observed many times. The rearrangement links TRBV3-1 to TRBJ2-1; 11 positions agree with TRBD2. Trimming at V came to 4 bases and at J to 6 bases, leaving 8 bases not matched to a gene. This CDR3 has 16 residues. Per germline, CDR1 LGHDT and CDR2 YNNKEL (reference sequence). In nucleotides, the CDR3 is TGTGCCAGCAGCCGCATTAGCGGGGGGGCGGTCAATGAGCAGTTCTTC. Encoded protein: CASSRISGGAVNEQFF.

Many counts were recorded for this clonotype. This sequence joins TRBV12-3 or TRBV12-4 and TRBJ2-7; D gene unclear. V lost 1 base and J lost 6, with 7 bases in between. This CDR3 comprises 12 residues. The CDR3 region is CASSLDPVEQYF. Here the CDR3 DNA reads TGTGCCAGCAGTTTAGACCCCGTCGAGCAGTACTTC.

This chain connects TRBV24-1 to TRBJ2-7; the match to TRBD1 covers 7 bases. This CDR3 has 12 amino acids. Per the germline V gene, CDR1 is KGHDR and CDR2 is SFDVKD. V shed 4 bases and J 9 bases; nucleotides not matched to a gene: 5. CDR3 protein: CATSERQGGQYF. CDR3 coding DNA: TGTGCCACCAGTGAAAGACAGGGTGGGCAGTACTTC.

This clonotype was seen many times. J is TRBJ2-2 and V is TRBV5-1; TRBD1 agrees at 7 bases. This CDR3 has 14 amino acids. V was pared by 2 bases and J by 11 bases, with 9 bases of the junction left unmatched. CDR1 and CDR2 (germline): SGHRS, YFSETQ. Written as DNA, the CDR3 is TGCGCCAGCAGCTTAGGACAGGTTCATGATGAGCTGTTTTTT. This encodes CASSLGQVHDELFF.

This clonotype was counted many times. The chain carries TRBV5-1 and TRBJ2-5; 9 nucleotides match TRBD1. This CDR3 contains 16 residues. Germline CDR1 is SGHRS and CDR2 is YFSETQ. With V trimmed by 1 base and J by 5 bases, 9 bases remained unmatched. The CDR3 loop reads CASSLLLTGGEETQYF. The CDR3 DNA is TGCGCCAGCAGCTTGCTACTGACAGGGGGAGAGGAGACCCAGTACTTC.

This clonotype occurred a few times. The CDR3 region is CASSSRANYGYTF. Written as DNA, the CDR3 is TGTGCCAGCAGTTCCCGGGCGAACTATGGCTACACCTTC. This chain uses TRBV27 with TRBJ1-2; D is ambiguous. V was shortened by 4 bases and J by 2 bases, with 8 bases between the two germline ends. Germline V CDR1 and CDR2: MNHEY, SMNVEV (reference sequence). The CDR3 is 13 residues long.

The V and J genes are TRBV6-5 and TRBJ2-7; 7 nucleotides agree with TRBD2. Unmatched junction bases numbered 18, after V lost 5 bases and J lost 5 bases. This CDR3 contains 17 residues. Germline values: CDR1 MNHEY, CDR2 SVGAGI. For the CDR3, the DNA is TGTGCCAGCAGTCGTGGAGGGGCGGGAGTTCAAAGCCACGAGCAGTACTTC. The encoded protein is CASSRGGAGVQSHEQYF.

This clonotype appeared a few times. This chain uses TRBV11-2 with TRBJ2-7; 8 nucleotides match TRBD1. From germline, CDR1 is SGHAT and CDR2 FQNNGV. V lost 2 bases to trimming and J lost 4 bases; unmatched junction nucleotides: 13. This CDR3 spans 17 amino acids. CDR3 in amino acids: CASSLLGGRGRGYEQYF. DNA for the CDR3: TGTGCCAGCAGCTTACTAGGGGGCAGGGGGCGCGGATACGAGCAGTACTTC.

This clonotype was detected ten times or more. J is TRBJ2-5 and V is TRBV29-1; TRBD2 matches at 8 bases. Trimming cost V 4 bases and J 4 bases; bases outside gene matches: 11. Germline loops: CDR1 SQVTM, CDR2 ANQGSEA. This CDR3 comprises 15 residues. The chain's CDR3 is CSVAPGGLYGETQYF. CDR3 in DNA: TGCAGCGTTGCGCCGGGAGGGTTGTATGGAGAGACCCAGTACTTC.

This clonotype turned up a few times. The gene calls are TRBV3-1 and TRBJ1-1, with D maybe TRBD1 (5 bases). V was trimmed by 1 base and J by 5 bases, leaving 17 bases between them. The CDR3 covers 16 residues. Germline V gene lookup returns CDR1 LGHDT and CDR2 YNNKEL (reference sequence). The CDR3, as DNA: TGTGCCAGCAGCCAAGGGGGCGGCCACCTCGGGACTGAAGCTTTCTTT. Amino acids: CASSQGGGHLGTEAFF.

Ten or more counts support this clonotype. The chain uses TRBV19 and TRBJ2-3; D gene uncertain. The germline V and J ends were trimmed by 3 bases and 4 bases, with 8 bases remaining between them. The CDR3 extends over 13 amino acids. Germline loops: CDR1 LNHDA, CDR2 SQIVND (reference sequence). CDR3 nucleotide sequence: TGTGCCAGTAGTATTGCCGGTGCAGATACGCAGTATTTT. Protein: CASSIAGADTQYF. Drawing the rest from reference TRBV19 and TRBJ2-3, the complete variable domain is DGGITQSPKYLFRKEGQNVTLSCEQNLNHDAMYWYRQDPGQGLRLIYYSQIVNDFQKGDIAEGYSVSREKKESFPLTVTSAQKNPTAFYLCASSIAGADTQYFGPGTRLTVL.

This clonotype showed up just a few times. The chain couples TRBV12-3 or TRBV12-4 to TRBJ1-1, with D unresolved. V shed 5 bases and J shed 7 bases, with 17 bases lying between them. The CDR3 is 14 amino acids. The CDR3 DNA follows: TGTGCCAGCAGTCCCCTCCTTAAGGGAAGTGAAGCTTTCTTT. Translation gives CASSPLLKGSEAFF.

In its sample, this clonotype was seen a few times. The junction shows a germline mismatch at one end, possibly a read error. The chain is built from TRBV7-7 and TRBJ2-2, with D uncertain. This CDR3 spans 15 amino acids. CDR1 SSHAT and CDR2 FNYEAQ come from the germline V gene (reference sequence). CDR3 in DNA: TGTGCTAGCAGCCCCACTCTTTCGAACACCGGGGAGCTGTTTTTT. Amino acids: CASSPTLSNTGELFF.

This clonotype was observed many times. The chain has TRBV24-1 and TRBJ2-3; 7 bases match TRBD1. Germline-derived CDR1 and CDR2 are KGHDR and SFDVKD. This CDR3 is 12 amino acids long. The V gene end was trimmed by 9 bases and the J gene end by 6 bases; junction bases not matched to a gene: 5. The CDR3: CATDNRGDTQYF. The CDR3 DNA is TGTGCCACCGACAACAGGGGCGATACGCAGTATTTT.

This clonotype was seen ten or more times. The CDR3 DNA reads TGTGCCAGCAGCTTAGGACTAGCGGCTTACAATGAGCAGTTCTTC. It specifies CASSLGLAAYNEQFF. The gene calls are TRBV7-2 and TRBJ2-1; 9 bases are shared with TRBD2. CDR1 and CDR2 from the germline V gene are SGHTA and FQGNSA. The CDR3 is 15 amino acids. V trimming: 1 base; J trimming: 4 bases; junction bases outside the gene matches: 2.

This clonotype showed up many times. The DNA for the CDR3 is TGTGCCAGCAGCATTACAGGGGGATGGACTGAAGCTTTCTTT. This encodes CASSITGGWTEAFF. The V call is TRBV7-9, the J call TRBJ1-1, with TRBD1 matching over 8 bases. V lost 5 bases, J lost 5 bases, and 7 bases stayed unmatched. This CDR3 has 14 residues. Germline loops: CDR1 SEHNR, CDR2 FQNEAQ (reference sequence).

At least ten counts were recorded for this clonotype. This rearrangement joins TRBV7-9 to TRBJ2-2; D not resolved. The V gene's germline CDR1 is SEHNR and CDR2 FQNEAQ (reference sequence). Between the trimmed V and J ends, which lost 3 bases and 0 bases, there was a span of 14 bases. CDR3 length equals 17 residues. Written as DNA, the CDR3 is TGTGCCAGCAGCTTGGCCAGACATGCTACGAACACCGGGGAGCTGTTTTTT. Translating it yields CASSLARHATNTGELFF.

Written as DNA, the CDR3 is TGTGCCTACGAGGTGGCCTATAATTCACCCCTCCACTTT. As protein: CAYEVAYNSPLHF. The V call is TRBV30, the J call TRBJ1-6; no reliable D call. V was pared by 7 bases and J by 2 bases, with 9 bases between. CDR1 GTSNPN and CDR2 SVGIG come from the germline V gene (reference sequence). The CDR3 is 13 residues long. Using reference TRBV30 and TRBJ1-6 for the parts outside the CDR3, the full variable domain is SQTIHQWPATLVQPVGSPLSLECTVEGTSNPNLYWYRQAAGRGLQLLFYSVGIGQISSEVPQNLSASRPQDRQFILSSKKLLLSDSGFYLCAYEVAYNSPLHFGNGTRLTVT.

A few counts support this clonotype. DNA of the CDR3: TGTGCCAGCAGTGATCGGGGGGCCCCCAATCAGCCCCAGCATTTT. Translating gives CASSDRGAPNQPQHF. The rearrangement joins TRBV2 to TRBJ1-5; a possible D gene is TRBD1 (6 bases). The germline V and J ends were trimmed by 3 bases and 3 bases, with 12 bases remaining between them. This CDR3 comprises 15 residues. CDR1 is SNHLY and CDR2 is FYNNEI in the germline V gene.

In its sample, this clonotype was seen a few times. The chain recombines TRBV18 with TRBJ1-2, with a possible D match to TRBD1 (6 bases). The germline V gene encodes CDR1 KGHSH and CDR2 LQKENI. This CDR3 is 13 amino acids long. V shed 2 bases and J shed 5 bases, with 9 bases lying between them. The CDR3 protein is CASSPTQGYGYTF. CDR3 DNA sequence: TGTGCCAGCTCACCAACTCAGGGGTATGGCTACACCTTC. Full variable domain (rest looked up from reference TRBV18 and TRBJ1-2): NAGVMQNPRHLVRRRGQEARLRCSPMKGHSHVYWYRQLPEEGLKFMVYLQKENIIDESGMPKERFSAEFPKEGPSILRIQQVVRGDSAAYFCASSPTQGYGYTFGSGTRLTVV.

This chain links TRBV5-1 with TRBJ1-1; 7 bases are a match to TRBD1. The CDR3 is 14 residues long. The V gene's germline CDR1 is SGHRS and CDR2 YFSETQ. The junction had 10 bases not matched to a gene; V was cut back by 4 bases and J by 7 bases. The CDR3 loop is CASSPRGEPSEAFF. In DNA, the CDR3 is TGCGCCAGCAGCCCCAGGGGGGAACCTAGTGAAGCTTTCTTT.

The chain links TRBV12-3 or TRBV12-4 to TRBJ1-2; D might be TRBD1 (5 bases). Trimming shortened V by 3 bases and J by 7 bases, and 12 bases separated the two germline ends. The CDR3 consists of 13 residues. The CDR3 loop reads CASSLLGGSGYTF. DNA of the CDR3: TGTGCCAGCAGTTTGTTGGGGGGAAGTGGCTACACCTTC.

Many counts were recorded for this clonotype. The CDR3 loop is CASSLLTGTDTQYF. CDR3 DNA: TGTGCCAGCAGCTTATTGACGGGGACAGATACGCAGTATTTT. This chain links TRBV7-3 with TRBJ2-3, with a possible D match to TRBD2 (5 bases). The ends were cut back, 2 bases at V and 3 bases at J, with 9 bases in the middle. Germline-derived CDR1 and CDR2 are SGHTA and FQGTGA. The CDR3 length is 14 residues.

Only a few counts were recorded for this clonotype. The V and J genes are TRBV3-1 and TRBJ1-3; D gene uncertain. This CDR3 comprises 13 residues. V shed 1 base and J shed 4 bases, with 5 bases lying between them. From germline, CDR1 is LGHDT and CDR2 YNNKEL (reference sequence). In DNA form, the CDR3 reads TGTGCCAGCAGCCAAGGGGAAGGAAACACCATATATTTT. This encodes CASSQGEGNTIYF.